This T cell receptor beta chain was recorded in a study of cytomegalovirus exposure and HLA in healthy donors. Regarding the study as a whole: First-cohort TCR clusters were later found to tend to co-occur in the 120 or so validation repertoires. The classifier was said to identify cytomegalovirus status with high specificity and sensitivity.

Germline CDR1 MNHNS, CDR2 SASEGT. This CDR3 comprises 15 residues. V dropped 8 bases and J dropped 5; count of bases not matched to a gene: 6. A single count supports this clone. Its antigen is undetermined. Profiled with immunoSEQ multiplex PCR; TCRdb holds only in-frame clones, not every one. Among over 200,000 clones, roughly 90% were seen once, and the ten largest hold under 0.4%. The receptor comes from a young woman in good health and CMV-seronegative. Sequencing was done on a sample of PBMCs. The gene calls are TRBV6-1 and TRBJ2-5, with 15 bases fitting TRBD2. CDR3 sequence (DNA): TGTGCCAGCCTTCCCGGGACTAGCGGGGGGGAGACCCAGTACTTC. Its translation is CASLPGTSGGETQYF.